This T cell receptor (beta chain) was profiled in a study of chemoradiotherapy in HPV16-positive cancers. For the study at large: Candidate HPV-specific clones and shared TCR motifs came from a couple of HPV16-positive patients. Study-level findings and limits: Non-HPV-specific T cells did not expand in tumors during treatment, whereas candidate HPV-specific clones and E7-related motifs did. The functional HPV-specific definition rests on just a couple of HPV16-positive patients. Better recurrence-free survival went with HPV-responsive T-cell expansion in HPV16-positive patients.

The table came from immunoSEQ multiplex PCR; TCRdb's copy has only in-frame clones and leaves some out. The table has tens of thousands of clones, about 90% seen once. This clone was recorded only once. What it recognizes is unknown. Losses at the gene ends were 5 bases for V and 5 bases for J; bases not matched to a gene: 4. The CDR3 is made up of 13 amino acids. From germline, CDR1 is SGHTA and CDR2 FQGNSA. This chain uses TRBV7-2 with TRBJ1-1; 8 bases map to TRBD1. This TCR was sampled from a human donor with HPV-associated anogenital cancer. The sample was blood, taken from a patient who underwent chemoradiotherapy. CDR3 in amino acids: CASSRTGWTEAFF. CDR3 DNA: TGTGCCAGCAGCCGGACAGGGTGGACTGAAGCTTTCTTT.